This T cell receptor beta chain stems from a study of patients and donors after allogeneic stem cell transplantation. CDR3 length equals 15 residues. TCRdb reprocessed the RT-PCR reads via MiXCR and lists one record per CDR3 protein. The repertoire holds around 240,000 distinct CDR3 sequences, with roughly an eighth as singletons. This clonotype has a handful of counts. The sequence was obtained from a human donor who was either an allogeneic HSCT recipient or a stem cell or donor lymphocyte infusion donor (not recorded which). It is not recorded whose cells these are; they may come from a transplant donor. The sequencing input was blood, either unsorted or a sorted T cell fraction (not recorded which). The chain couples TRBV21-1 to TRBJ2-7; the listed D gene, TRBD1, was not tested against the DNA. TRBV21-1 is termed a pseudogene. The CDR3 nucleotides read TGTGCCAGCAGCAAACCCCCCTCTCTCTCCTACGAGCAGTACTTC. This codes for CASSKPPSLSYEQYF.